A selection of T cell receptor beta chains follows, all from one sample in a study of a mutant IDH1 vaccine in newly diagnosed glioma. Their target antigens are unknown. TCRdb keeps only in-frame clones here, not all; method: immunoSEQ multiplex PCR. This table holds tens of thousands of clones, over 80% found once. Sequenced here: PBMCs, sampled from a glioma patient whose treatment included an IDH1 peptide vaccine. The receptors derive from a man in his forties with glioma. Both conserved end residues are part of each CDR3. The order of the fields is clone size, V gene, D gene, J gene, CDR3 length, CDR3 protein, CDR3 DNA. D genes are given only for firm matches. Some rows mark clone size as missing; the rest say once, few, many or name a class of expanded clone.

abundance: NA; v_gene: TRBV12-5; d_gene: NA; j_gene: TRBJ1-1; len: 12; CDR3aa: CASGAGPVEAFF; CDR3nt: TGTGCTAGTGGTGCCGGGCCCGTGGAAGCTTTCTTT
abundance: NA; v_gene: TRBV6-5; d_gene: TRBD2; j_gene: TRBJ2-7; len: 16; CDR3aa: CASSYLWGGRSPEQYF; CDR3nt: TGTGCCAGCAGTTACCTCTGGGGCGGGAGGAGCCCCGAGCAGTACTTC
abundance: few; v_gene: TRBV2; d_gene: TRBD1; j_gene: TRBJ1-4; len: 12; CDR3aa: CASDRAVEKLFF; CDR3nt: TGTGCCAGCGACAGGGCGGTTGAAAAACTGTTTTTT
abundance: NA; v_gene: TRBV29-1; d_gene: NA; j_gene: TRBJ1-4; len: 11; CDR3aa: CSVVLNEKLFF; CDR3nt: TGCAGCGTTGTCCTTAATGAAAAACTGTTTTTT
abundance: NA; v_gene: TRBV5-5; d_gene: TRBD1; j_gene: TRBJ2-2; len: 16; CDR3aa: CASSLATGQGAGELFF; CDR3nt: TGTGCCAGCAGCTTGGCTACAGGACAGGGGGCCGGGGAGCTGTTTTTT
abundance: few; v_gene: TRBV6-1; d_gene: TRBD2; j_gene: TRBJ2-7; len: 12; CDR3aa: CASSGVGGVQYF; CDR3nt: TGTGCCAGCAGCGGAGTGGGAGGGGTGCAGTACTTC
abundance: NA; v_gene: TRBV25-1; d_gene: NA; j_gene: TRBJ1-1; len: 14; CDR3aa: CASSTHGANTEAFF; CDR3nt: TGTGCCAGCAGTACCCACGGGGCCAACACTGAAGCTTTCTTT
abundance: NA; v_gene: TRBV5-1; d_gene: NA; j_gene: TRBJ2-5; len: 13; CDR3aa: CASSPGQQETQYF; CDR3nt: TGCGCCAGCAGCCCAGGACAGCAAGAGACCCAGTACTTC
abundance: few; v_gene: TRBV5-1; d_gene: NA; j_gene: TRBJ1-1; len: 11; CDR3aa: CASSRDTEAFF; CDR3nt: TGCGCCAGCAGCCGGGACACTGAAGCTTTCTTT
abundance: once; v_gene: TRBV6-5; d_gene: NA; j_gene: TRBJ2-2; len: 14; CDR3aa: CASSYRGYTGELFF; CDR3nt: TGTGCCAGCAGTTACAGAGGGTACACCGGGGAGCTGTTTTTT
abundance: NA; v_gene: TRBV5-1; d_gene: NA; j_gene: TRBJ1-4; len: 14; CDR3aa: CASSLSGINEKLFF; CDR3nt: TGCGCCAGCAGCCTCTCGGGGATTAATGAAAAACTGTTTTTT
abundance: NA; v_gene: TRBV5-8; d_gene: NA; j_gene: TRBJ1-4; len: 15; CDR3aa: CASSLQTGRGEKLFF; CDR3nt: TGTGCCAGCAGCCTACAGACGGGACGTGGAGAAAAACTGTTTTTT
abundance: NA; v_gene: TRBV5-4; d_gene: NA; j_gene: TRBJ1-2; len: 15; CDR3aa: CASRSYSGGGYGYTF; CDR3nt: TGTGCCAGCAGATCATACTCCGGGGGCGGGTATGGCTACACCTTC
abundance: NA; v_gene: TRBV2; d_gene: NA; j_gene: TRBJ2-4; len: 14; CDR3aa: CASSESRAKNIQYF; CDR3nt: TGTGCCAGCAGTGAATCAAGGGCCAAAAACATTCAGTACTTC
abundance: NA; v_gene: TRBV27; d_gene: NA; j_gene: TRBJ2-6; len: 15; CDR3aa: CASSFWGSGANVLTF; CDR3nt: TGTGCCAGCAGTTTTTGGGGTTCCGGGGCCAACGTCCTGACTTTC
abundance: NA; v_gene: TRBV10-3; d_gene: NA; j_gene: TRBJ1-1; len: 13; CDR3aa: CAIRPSGNTEAFF; CDR3nt: TGTGCCATCCGCCCTTCTGGGAACACTGAAGCTTTCTTT
abundance: NA; v_gene: TRBV7-2; d_gene: NA; j_gene: TRBJ1-4; len: 14; CDR3aa: CASSLGALQEKLFF; CDR3nt: TGTGCCAGCAGCTTGGGGGCGCTTCAGGAAAAACTGTTTTTT
abundance: NA; v_gene: TRBV7-9; d_gene: NA; j_gene: TRBJ1-1; len: 13; CDR3aa: CASSHGVNTEAFF; CDR3nt: TGTGCCAGCAGCCATGGGGTGAACACTGAAGCTTTCTTT
abundance: NA; v_gene: TRBV6-1; d_gene: TRBD2; j_gene: TRBJ2-1; len: 14; CDR3aa: CASHTGDYHNEQFF; CDR3nt: TGTGCCAGCCATACCGGGGACTACCACAATGAGCAGTTCTTC
abundance: NA; v_gene: TRBV5-1; d_gene: TRBD2; j_gene: TRBJ2-3; len: 16; CDR3aa: CASSPEGREGRDTQYF; CDR3nt: TGCGCCAGCAGCCCGGAAGGGCGGGAGGGCCGAGATACGCAGTATTTT
abundance: NA; v_gene: TRBV6-5; d_gene: NA; j_gene: TRBJ1-2; len: 14; CDR3aa: CASSYSGPNKGYTF; CDR3nt: TGTGCCAGCAGTTACTCGGGCCCCAATAAAGGCTACACCTTC
abundance: few; v_gene: TRBV27; d_gene: NA; j_gene: TRBJ2-2; len: 13; CDR3aa: CASSPTGFGELFF; CDR3nt: TGTGCCAGCAGCCCGACAGGTTTTGGGGAGCTGTTTTTT
abundance: NA; v_gene: TRBV7-2; d_gene: NA; j_gene: TRBJ2-5; len: 14; CDR3aa: CASSLPQLEETQYF; CDR3nt: TGTGCCAGCAGCTTGCCACAGCTTGAAGAGACCCAGTACTTC
abundance: NA; v_gene: TRBV2; d_gene: TRBD1; j_gene: TRBJ2-2; len: 15; CDR3aa: CASSWTGRNTGELFF; CDR3nt: TGTGCCAGCAGTTGGACAGGGAGGAACACCGGGGAGCTGTTTTTT
abundance: once; v_gene: TRBV6-5; d_gene: NA; j_gene: TRBJ2-7; len: 12; CDR3aa: CASKDGRSEQYF; CDR3nt: TGTGCCAGCAAGGACGGGAGAAGCGAGCAGTACTTC
abundance: NA; v_gene: TRBV5-1; d_gene: NA; j_gene: TRBJ2-3; len: 16; CDR3aa: CASRLRGRTSTDTQYF; CDR3nt: TGCGCCAGCAGACTCAGGGGACGAACTAGCACAGATACGCAGTATTTT
abundance: NA; v_gene: TRBV5-4; d_gene: TRBD2; j_gene: TRBJ2-7; len: 15; CDR3aa: CASSETSLSSYEQYF; CDR3nt: TGTGCCAGCAGCGAGACTAGCTTAAGCTCCTACGAGCAGTACTTC
abundance: NA; v_gene: TRBV7-9; d_gene: NA; j_gene: TRBJ2-7; len: 14; CDR3aa: CASSPRTDALEQYF; CDR3nt: TGTGCCAGCAGCCCCCGGACGGACGCCCTGGAGCAGTACTTC
abundance: NA; v_gene: TRBV7-9; d_gene: NA; j_gene: TRBJ1-4; len: 15; CDR3aa: CASSLLSGVNEKLFF; CDR3nt: TGTGCCAGCAGCTTACTTTCAGGGGTAAACGAAAAACTGTTTTTT
abundance: NA; v_gene: TRBV18; d_gene: TRBD2; j_gene: TRBJ2-3; len: 15; CDR3aa: CASSPSGGSADTQYF; CDR3nt: TGTGCCAGCTCCCCTAGCGGCGGGAGTGCAGATACGCAGTATTTT
abundance: NA; v_gene: TRBV9; d_gene: NA; j_gene: TRBJ2-7; len: 14; CDR3aa: CASSGRDITYEQYF; CDR3nt: TGTGCCAGCAGCGGACGGGACATAACCTACGAGCAGTACTTC
abundance: NA; v_gene: TRBV11-3; d_gene: NA; j_gene: TRBJ2-1; len: 13; CDR3aa: CASSLWDQTEQFF; CDR3nt: TGTGCCAGCAGCCTCTGGGACCAAACCGAGCAGTTCTTC
abundance: NA; v_gene: TRBV18; d_gene: TRBD1; j_gene: TRBJ2-3; len: 17; CDR3aa: CASSQIRTGEWADTQYF; CDR3nt: TGTGCCAGCTCACAAATTCGAACAGGGGAGTGGGCAGATACGCAGTATTTT
abundance: NA; v_gene: TRBV4-3; d_gene: NA; j_gene: TRBJ2-2; len: 16; CDR3aa: CASSQEGTSNTGELFF; CDR3nt: TGCGCCAGCAGCCAAGAGGGGACATCGAACACCGGGGAGCTGTTTTTT
abundance: NA; v_gene: TRBV19; d_gene: NA; j_gene: TRBJ1-5; len: 15; CDR3aa: CASTKTRARDQPQHF; CDR3nt: TGTGCCAGTACAAAAACCCGGGCCAGGGATCAGCCCCAGCATTTT
abundance: NA; v_gene: TRBV21-1; d_gene: NA; j_gene: TRBJ2-7; len: 18; CDR3aa: CASSPCGPASGRAYEQYF; CDR3nt: TGTGCCAGCAGCCCCTGCGGCCCCGCTAGCGGGAGGGCCTACGAGCAGTACTTC
abundance: few; v_gene: TRBV5-1; d_gene: TRBD1; j_gene: TRBJ2-3; len: 15; CDR3aa: CASSITGGIGDTQYF; CDR3nt: TGCGCCAGCAGCATCACAGGGGGCATAGGGGATACGCAGTATTTT
abundance: NA; v_gene: TRBV13; d_gene: NA; j_gene: TRBJ2-7; len: 14; CDR3aa: CASSVGTSSYEQYF; CDR3nt: TGTGCCAGCAGCGTCGGGACATCATCCTACGAGCAGTACTTC
abundance: NA; v_gene: TRBV2; d_gene: NA; j_gene: TRBJ1-1; len: 15; CDR3aa: CASRNTGVMNTEAFF; CDR3nt: TGTGCCAGCAGGAACACGGGAGTTATGAACACTGAAGCTTTCTTT
abundance: NA; v_gene: TRBV6-4; d_gene: TRBD2; j_gene: TRBJ2-3; len: 14; CDR3aa: CASRERGNTDTQYF; CDR3nt: TGTGCCAGCAGAGAGCGGGGAAACACAGATACGCAGTATTTT
abundance: NA; v_gene: TRBV9; d_gene: TRBD1; j_gene: TRBJ1-3; len: 15; CDR3aa: CASSARQGKGNTIYF; CDR3nt: TGTGCCAGCAGCGCCAGACAGGGCAAGGGAAACACCATATATTTT
abundance: NA; v_gene: TRBV21-1; d_gene: NA; j_gene: TRBJ2-3; len: 14; CDR3aa: CASWDRDSTDTQYF; CDR3nt: TGTGCCAGCTGGGACAGGGATAGCACAGATACGCAGTATTTT
abundance: NA; v_gene: TRBV25-1; d_gene: NA; j_gene: TRBJ1-6; len: 13; CDR3aa: CASSDTQGRPLHF; CDR3nt: TGTGCCAGCAGTGACACTCAGGGGAGGCCCCTCCACTTT
abundance: NA; v_gene: TRBV4-1; d_gene: TRBD1; j_gene: TRBJ2-5; len: 15; CDR3aa: CASSQRGQYQETQYF; CDR3nt: TGCGCCAGCAGCCAGAGGGGACAGTACCAAGAGACCCAGTACTTC
abundance: NA; v_gene: TRBV7-2; d_gene: NA; j_gene: TRBJ2-5; len: 13; CDR3aa: CASTPGGGETQYF; CDR3nt: TGTGCCAGCACCCCTGGAGGGGGGGAGACCCAGTACTTC
abundance: NA; v_gene: TRBV6-1; d_gene: TRBD1; j_gene: TRBJ1-5; len: 13; CDR3aa: CASSGTGNQPQHF; CDR3nt: TGTGCCAGCAGCGGGACAGGAAATCAGCCCCAGCATTTT
abundance: NA; v_gene: TRBV5-6; d_gene: NA; j_gene: TRBJ1-1; len: 15; CDR3aa: CASSPTGPLNTEAFF; CDR3nt: TGTGCCAGCAGCCCGACAGGCCCACTGAACACTGAAGCTTTCTTT
abundance: few; v_gene: TRBV6-7; d_gene: NA; j_gene: TRBJ2-7; len: 14; CDR3aa: CASRLTPPFYEQYF; CDR3nt: TGTGCCAGCAGACTTACCCCCCCCTTCTACGAGCAGTACTTC
abundance: few; v_gene: TRBV5-8; d_gene: NA; j_gene: TRBJ2-3; len: 16; CDR3aa: CASILRGIPSTDTQYF; CDR3nt: TGTGCCAGCATCCTTCGCGGGATTCCTAGCACAGATACGCAGTATTTT
abundance: NA; v_gene: TRBV6-5; d_gene: TRBD1; j_gene: TRBJ1-1; len: 15; CDR3aa: CASIPHGQGAAEAFF; CDR3nt: TGTGCCAGCATCCCACATGGACAGGGGGCGGCTGAAGCTTTCTTT
abundance: NA; v_gene: TRBV4-3; d_gene: TRBD2; j_gene: TRBJ2-7; len: 18; CDR3aa: CASSHQLGGSGRSYEQYF; CDR3nt: TGCGCCAGCAGCCATCAACTAGGGGGGAGCGGGAGGTCCTACGAGCAGTACTTC
abundance: NA; v_gene: TRBV29-1; d_gene: NA; j_gene: TRBJ1-2; len: 15; CDR3aa: CSVVGPPSRSYGYTF; CDR3nt: TGCAGCGTTGTGGGTCCTCCCTCAAGATCCTATGGCTACACCTTC
abundance: NA; v_gene: TRBV7-9; d_gene: NA; j_gene: TRBJ1-1; len: 13; CDR3aa: CASSLGPGVGAFF; CDR3nt: TGTGCCAGCAGCTTAGGCCCAGGGGTTGGAGCTTTCTTT